This TCR beta chain was recorded in a study of PD-L1 blockade in urothelial cancer. Study background: Blood gave a median about 150,000 T cells.

Trimming stripped 5 bases from V and 1 base from J, with 11 bases between. Germline loops: CDR1 SGHTA, CDR2 FQGTGA. CDR3 length: 14 amino acids. In each PCR, synthetic TCR analog templates were spiked in. TCRdb's copy holds only in-frame clones and misses some; the assay was immunoSEQ multiplex PCR. The table records about 95,000 clones, over 75% of them present only once. Described time point: pretreatment peripheral blood. Patients' urothelial carcinoma was locally advanced or metastatic. As concerns this clone: Antigen specificity is unknown.

General study findings and limits: For durable-benefit patients, tumor-associated blood clones expanded more at 3 weeks.

Sequencing was performed on PBMCs, taken around atezolizumab (anti-PD-L1) treatment. The chain uses TRBV7-3 and TRBJ2-5; TRBD1 might be the D (6 bases). The TCR comes from a man aged 55-75 years with urothelial cancer. The CDR3 here is CASSATGSQETQYF. CDR3 nucleotide sequence: TGTGCCAGCAGCGCTACAGGGAGCCAAGAGACCCAGTACTTC.